The 21 T cell receptor beta chains presented below share a single source sample, sequenced in a study of control samples from healthy donors and cancer patients. The protocol was immunoSEQ multiplex PCR, while the TCRdb copy is restricted to in-frame clones and leaves out a portion. The profile shows around 57,000 clones, 80% to 95% of them singletons. Input material: PBMCs. These receptors were taken from a young man with colorectal cancer.

The genes are TRBV7-9 and TRBJ2-3; D could derive from TRBD1 or TRBD2 (5 bases each). Germline V CDR1 and CDR2: SEHNR, FQNEAQ (reference sequence). V was shortened by 5 bases and J by 6 bases, with 9 bases between the two germline ends. There are 12 residues in the CDR3. CDR3 sequence (DNA): TGTGCCAGCAGCCCTGGGGGTGATACGCAGTATTTT. Its protein is CASSPGGDTQYF.

This rearrangement joins TRBV29-1 to TRBJ2-3; no clear D. Germline CDR1 reads SQVTM; CDR2 reads ANQGSEA. There are 12 residues in the CDR3. With 7 bases removed from V and 2 bases from J, the gap between germline ends came to 10 bases. The DNA for the CDR3 is TGCAGCGCCCGCGAACCCACAGATACGCAGTATTTT. Encoded protein: CSAREPTDTQYF.

The table lists this clone with a few counts. The gene calls are TRBV6-2 or TRBV6-3 and TRBJ1-2; D ambiguous. The DNA end is more similar to TRBJ2-1, so the J call may be wrong. The CDR3 is 11 amino acids. Germline V gene data show CDR1 as MNHEY and CDR2 as SVGEGT. Written as DNA, the CDR3 is TGTGCCAGCAGTTACTCCATAGGACAGTTCTTC. The encoded protein is CASSYSIGQFF.

The gene calls are TRBV7-2 and TRBJ1-4; D gene unclear. In germline, CDR1 is SGHTA, CDR2 FQGNSA. The CDR3 length is 14 residues. V lost 5 bases, J lost 7 bases, and 14 bases lay in between. For the CDR3, the DNA is TGTGCCAGCAGCCAGACGGGAGGGAGTGAAAAACTGTTTTTT. Protein product: CASSQTGGSEKLFF.

The chain is built from TRBV6-6 and TRBJ1-2; no definite D call. The length of the CDR3 is 14 residues. V was cut by 6 bases and J by 0 bases, with 11 bases left in between. Germline V gene lookup returns CDR1 MNHNY and CDR2 SVGAGI (reference sequence). CDR3 sequence reads: CASSRGRTNYGYTF. The CDR3, as DNA: TGTGCCAGCAGCCGCGGTCGGACTAACTATGGCTACACCTTC.

The chain has TRBV27 and TRBJ2-1; the D gene could be TRBD1 or TRBD2 (5 bases each). Germline V lookup: CDR1 MNHEY, CDR2 SMNVEV (reference sequence). The CDR3 is 15 residues long. Trimming stripped 3 bases from V and 6 bases from J, with 15 bases between. CDR3 region: CASSFMGVQINEQFF. The DNA for the CDR3 is TGTGCCAGCAGTTTTATGGGGGTCCAAATCAATGAGCAGTTCTTC.

This chain links TRBV6-2 or TRBV6-3 with TRBJ2-1; unclear D gene. CDR3 length: 13 amino acids. Trimming removed 4 bases at V and 8 bases at J, with 12 bases between. Germline V CDR1 and CDR2: MNHEY, SVGEGT. The CDR3 reads CASSFTPDYEQFF. Written as DNA, the CDR3 is TGTGCCAGCAGTTTCACCCCCGATTATGAGCAGTTCTTC.

J is TRBJ1-1 and V is TRBV20-1; perhaps TRBD1 as D (5 bases). V was trimmed by 5 bases and J by 6 bases, leaving 10 bases between them. The CDR3 runs 11 residues. Germline V gene lookup returns CDR1 DFQATT and CDR2 SNEGSKA (reference sequence). This CDR3 reads CSASRVPEAFF. The CDR3 DNA is TGCAGTGCTTCCAGGGTCCCTGAAGCTTTCTTT.

This clone was recorded once. The chain recombines TRBV5-1 with TRBJ1-1; D gene uncertain. Germline CDR1 is SGHRS and CDR2 is YFSETQ. The CDR3 extends over 16 amino acids. V was pared by 0 bases and J by 0 bases, with 12 bases between. CDR3 in amino acids: CASSLAPGTLNTEAFF. The DNA for the CDR3 is TGCGCCAGCAGCTTGGCTCCAGGCACGCTGAACACTGAAGCTTTCTTT.

This clone was seen a handful of times. The chain joins TRBV27 to TRBJ1-5, with 8 bases fitting TRBD1. The CDR3 runs 14 residues. The trim removed 5 bases at V and 9 bases at J, leaving 9 bases unmatched. Germline lookup yields CDR1 MNHEY and CDR2 SMNVEV (reference sequence). CDR3 residues: CASSLSGGRGPQHF. The DNA for the CDR3 is TGTGCCAGCAGTCTGTCAGGGGGCAGGGGGCCCCAGCATTTT.

The genes are TRBV7-8 and TRBJ1-5; no firm D call. The CDR3 runs 15 residues. Trimming stripped 5 bases from V and 4 bases from J, with 15 bases between. Per the germline V gene, CDR1 is SGHVS and CDR2 is FQNEAQ. The CDR3 loop is CASSHDGRANQPQHF. The CDR3 region has the DNA TGTGCCAGCAGCCACGACGGGCGGGCTAATCAGCCCCAGCATTTT.

The chain combines TRBV5-6 with TRBJ1-5; no clear D gene. The CDR3 is 15 amino acids. The V gene's germline CDR1 is SGHDT and CDR2 YYEEEE. Trimming pared 1 base from V and 3 bases from J, leaving 11 bases between. This CDR3 is CASSLYVATNQPQHF. For the CDR3, the DNA is TGTGCCAGCAGCTTGTACGTGGCCACCAATCAGCCCCAGCATTTT.

The chain recombines TRBV13 with TRBJ2-3, with TRBD2 identical over 12 bases. The germline gives CDR1 PRHDT, CDR2 FYEKMQ (reference sequence). The CDR3 has 15 residues. The J segment lost 6 bases and the V segment lost 4 bases, leaving 5 bases of the junction unmatched. Here the CDR3 DNA reads TGTGCCAGCAGCTCCCTAGCGGGGGGGCTGGATACGCAGTATTTT. Its protein product is CASSSLAGGLDTQYF.

The chain joins TRBV7-9 to TRBJ1-1; D not certain. This CDR3 region has 15 residues. V lost 6 bases and J lost 3, with 17 bases in between. Per germline, CDR1 SEHNR and CDR2 FQNEAQ (reference sequence). The CDR3 DNA follows: TGTGCCAGCAGAAAACCACCTCACGCCGACACTGAAGCTTTCTTT. It specifies CASRKPPHADTEAFF.

J is TRBJ1-2 and V is TRBV5-1; D uncertain. The CDR3 totals 14 residues. The V gene's germline CDR1 is SGHRS and CDR2 YFSETQ. V dropped 1 base and J dropped 8 bases, with 15 bases sitting between them. The CDR3 sequence is CASSLRNSAMGYTF. The CDR3 DNA reads TGCGCCAGCAGCTTGCGCAACAGCGCTATGGGCTACACCTTC.

This clone was counted once. The CDR3 protein is CASSQGGYTF. The DNA for the CDR3 is TGTGCCAGCAGCCAGGGTGGCTACACCTTC. The V gene is TRBV3-1 (or the pseudogene TRBV3-2), the J gene TRBJ1-2; D not resolved. The CDR3 runs 10 residues. CDR1 LGHDT and CDR2 YNNKEL come from the germline V gene (reference sequence). V lost 3 bases and J lost 7, with 3 bases in between.

The rearrangement links TRBV4-3 to TRBJ2-2; D possibly corresponds to TRBD1 (6 bases). The CDR3 sequence is 18 residues long. Trimming left V 0 bases short and J 6 bases short, with 20 bases between. The V gene's germline CDR1 is LGHNA and CDR2 YSLEER. The CDR3 bases are TGCGCCAGCAGCCAAGATTTCGTAGGGGGTATTATTTCCGGGGAGCTGTTTTTT. Residues: CASSQDFVGGIISGELFF.

The V gene is TRBV6-2 or TRBV6-3, the J gene TRBJ1-4, with 10 bases aligning to TRBD1. Germline CDR1 and CDR2: MNHEY and SVGEGT. V was clipped by 0 bases and J by 11 bases; unmatched bases: 6. The CDR3 runs 15 residues. Here the CDR3 DNA reads TGTGCCAGCAGTTACTCGACCCCGGGACAGGGGAAACTGTTTTTT. This translates into CASSYSTPGQGKLFF.

The chain links TRBV5-1 to TRBJ2-3; 7 bases agree with TRBD1. V lost 2 bases, J lost 1 base, and 13 bases stayed unmatched. CDR3 length: 18 amino acids. Germline loops: CDR1 SGHRS, CDR2 YFSETQ. The CDR3 bases are TGCGCCAGCAGCTTCAACCGACAGGGAATGAATCGCACAGATACGCAGTATTTT. This encodes CASSFNRQGMNRTDTQYF. Drawing the rest from reference TRBV5-1 and TRBJ2-3, the complete variable domain is KAGVTQTPRYLIKTRGQQVTLSCSPISGHRSVSWYQQTPGQGLQFLFEYFSETQRNKGNFPGRFSGRQFSNSRSEMNVSTLELGDSALYLCASSFNRQGMNRTDTQYFGPGTRLTVL.

J is TRBJ2-3 and V is TRBV18; a weak D match, TRBD2 (6 bases). CDR1 KGHSH and CDR2 LQKENI come from the germline V gene. Trimming removed 1 base from V and 1 base from J, with 12 bases in between. The length of the CDR3 is 16 residues. DNA of the CDR3: TGTGCCAGCTCACCACTCAGCCAGCGGGGCACAGATACGCAGTATTTT. It yields the protein CASSPLSQRGTDTQYF. Full variable domain (rest looked up from reference TRBV18 and TRBJ2-3): NAGVMQNPRHLVRRRGQEARLRCSPMKGHSHVYWYRQLPEEGLKFMVYLQKENIIDESGMPKERFSAEFPKEGPSILRIQQVVRGDSAAYFCASSPLSQRGTDTQYFGPGTRLTVL.

The V call is TRBV3-1 (or the pseudogene TRBV3-2), the J call TRBJ1-2; the D is unclear. The ends were cut back, 1 base at V and 6 bases at J, with 15 bases in the middle. CDR1 and CDR2 from the germline V gene are LGHDT and YNNKEL (reference sequence). This CDR3 region has 15 residues. The CDR3 coding sequence is TGTGCCAGCAGCCAAGCGGGTTTGCAGGAAAATGGCTACACCTTC. This gives the protein CASSQAGLQENGYTF.